Listed here are 9 T cell receptor beta chains from one sample, sequenced in a study of TIL therapy for anti-PD-1-resistant metastatic lung cancer. Described time point: pre-treatment sample, taken before nivolumab and TIL therapy. The immunoSEQ assay was v3. The repertoire was sequenced with immunoSEQ multiplex PCR; TCRdb's copy has only in-frame clones and lacks some. The sample yields about 15,000 clones, 86% seen once. Sequences were derived from blood, sampled at baseline. The receptors come from a person aged 25 to 80 with non-small cell lung cancer.

This chain uses TRBV7-9 with TRBJ2-1, with 9 bases identical to TRBD2. CDR3 length: 15 residues. The V gene end was trimmed by 5 bases and the J gene end by 10 bases; junction bases not matched to a gene: 12. In germline, CDR1 is SEHNR, CDR2 FQNEAQ (reference sequence). The CDR3 nucleotides are TGTGCCAGCAGCACTGGACTAGCGCAATTCCGGGAGCAGTTCTTC. It encodes CASSTGLAQFREQFF.

This sequence joins TRBV5-1 and TRBJ2-2; TRBD2 aligns across 13 bases. CDR3 size: 18 residues. V was pared by 0 bases and J by 3 bases, with 5 bases of the junction left unmatched. The germline V gene encodes CDR1 SGHRS and CDR2 YFSETQ. Written as DNA, the CDR3 is TGCGCCAGCAGCTTGGATGGACTAGCGGGAGCCTACACCGGGGAGCTGTTTTTT. This encodes CASSLDGLAGAYTGELFF.

The rearrangement links TRBV6-5 to TRBJ1-1; D possibly corresponds to TRBD1 (5 bases). Germline loops: CDR1 MNHEY, CDR2 SVGAGI. The CDR3 covers 11 residues. The V end lost 5 bases, the J end lost 6 bases, and 7 bases lay between the germline ends. CDR3 residues: CASSGTSEAFF. The CDR3 region has the DNA TGTGCCAGCAGTGGGACTTCTGAAGCTTTCTTT.

The genes are TRBV7-2 and TRBJ2-1; maybe TRBD1 (5 bases). Germline CDR1 is SGHTA and CDR2 is FQGNSA. This CDR3 region has 15 residues. Trimming shortened V by 5 bases and J by 5 bases, and 16 bases separated the two germline ends. Written as DNA, the CDR3 is TGTGCCAGCAGCCGTAGGGGTCGTGAGGACAATGAGCAGTTCTTC. Its translation: CASSRRGREDNEQFF.

The chain has TRBV10-3 and TRBJ2-2, with 8 bases that match TRBD1. Germline CDR1 ENHRY, CDR2 SYGVKD. This CDR3 spans 16 amino acids. The junction had 9 bases not matched to a gene; V was cut back by 5 bases and J by 4 bases. The CDR3 coding sequence is TGTGCCATCAGTAGTCAGGGGGCGAGGGGCACCGGGGAGCTGTTTTTT. Translated, it gives CAISSQGARGTGELFF.

The V and J genes are TRBV5-5 and TRBJ2-7; a weak D match, TRBD1 (5 bases). The CDR3 sequence is 15 residues long. CDR1 is SGHKS and CDR2 is YYEKEE in the germline V gene (reference sequence). V was cut by 4 bases and J by 0 bases, with 14 bases left in between. The CDR3 DNA is TGTGCCAGCAGCCTAGGGTTAGGGGTCTCCTACGAGCAGTACGTC. Protein sequence: CASSLGLGVSYEQYV.

J is TRBJ2-5 and V is TRBV11-3; possibly TRBD2 for D (5 bases). Trimming removed 1 base from V and 5 bases from J, with 11 bases in between. The CDR3 extends over 14 amino acids. The germline gives CDR1 SGHNT, CDR2 YENEEA. The CDR3 spells CASSLAGGGETQYF. The CDR3 DNA follows: TGTGCCAGCAGCTTAGCGGGCGGCGGGGAGACCCAGTACTTC.

The gene calls are TRBV5-4 and TRBJ2-5; D is perhaps TRBD1 (6 bases). Per the germline V gene, CDR1 is SGHNT and CDR2 is YYREEE (reference sequence). V was pared by 0 bases and J by 2 bases, with 11 bases between. This CDR3 is 15 amino acids long. Here the CDR3 DNA reads TGTGCCAGCAGCTTGGCCGGCAGGGGACAAGAGACCCAGTACTTC. This encodes CASSLAGRGQETQYF.

In its sample, this clone was seen once. This chain uses TRBV6-6 with TRBJ1-2, with TRBD1 matching over 7 bases. In germline, CDR1 is MNHNY, CDR2 SVGAGI (reference sequence). The length of the CDR3 is 12 residues. Trimming at V came to 7 bases and at J to 4 bases, leaving 3 bases not matched to a gene. The CDR3 is CASKTGRYGYTF. DNA of the CDR3: TGTGCCAGCAAGACAGGGCGCTATGGCTACACCTTC.